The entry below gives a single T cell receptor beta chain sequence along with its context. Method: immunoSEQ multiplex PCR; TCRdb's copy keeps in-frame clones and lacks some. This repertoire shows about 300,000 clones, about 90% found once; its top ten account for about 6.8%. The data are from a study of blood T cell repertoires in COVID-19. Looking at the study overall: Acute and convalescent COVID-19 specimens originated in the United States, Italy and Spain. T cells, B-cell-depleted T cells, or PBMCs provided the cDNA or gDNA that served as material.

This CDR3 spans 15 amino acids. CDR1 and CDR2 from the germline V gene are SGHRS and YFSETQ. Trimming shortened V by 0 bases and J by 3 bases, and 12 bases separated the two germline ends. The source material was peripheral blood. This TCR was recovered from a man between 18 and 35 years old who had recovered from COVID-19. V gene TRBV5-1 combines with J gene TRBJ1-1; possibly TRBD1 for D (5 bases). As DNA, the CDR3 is TGCGCCAGCAGCTTGGGACAGTTAGGAGACACTGAAGCTTTCTTT. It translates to CASSLGQLGDTEAFF.